There are a few counts of the clone carrying this T cell receptor beta chain. Its target is unknown. The entry originates in a study of T cells in localized non-small cell lung cancer. Some clones are missing from TCRdb's copy, which holds only in-frame ones; the method was immunoSEQ multiplex PCR. Of about 1,400 clones in the sample, less than 30% were seen once. Study results and limitations: A median of 57 of the top 100 tumor clones appeared in adjacent lung, which was paired and uninvolved.

The material was normal lung tissue next to the tumor, obtained before any cancer treatment. The sequence was obtained from a male donor at least 60 years old with stage III squamous cell lung carcinoma.

The CDR3 spells CASSKGLENTEAFF. Here the CDR3 DNA reads TGTGCCAGCAGCAAAGGATTAGAGAACACTGAAGCTTTCTTT. The chain has TRBV11-3 and TRBJ1-1, with unresolved D. V was clipped by 5 bases and J by 1 base, with 11 bases between them. The CDR3 is 14 amino acids. CDR1 is SGHNT, CDR2 YENEEA, per germline.